The 21 T cell receptor beta chains given below trace back to one sample, sequenced in a study of response to subunit inactivated influenza vaccine. TCRdb independently ran MiXCR on the RT-PCR reads; one entry per CDR3 protein. Seen here are approximately 160,000 distinct CDR3 sequences, about 11% observed once, and the top ten hold about a third. The material sequenced was CD8+ T cells sorted from PBMCs, taken around 25 months after vaccination. These receptor sequences come from a man aged 50 to 75 who received an inactivated influenza vaccine.

V usage is TRBV6-5 and J usage is TRBJ2-5, with D possibly being TRBD1 (5 bases). Trimming took 0 bases from V and 10 from J, leaving 18 bases between them. The CDR3 has 15 residues. The germline V gene encodes CDR1 MNHEY and CDR2 SVGAGI. The CDR3 sequence: CASSYSSRAASLQYF. The CDR3 bases are TGTGCCAGCAGTTACTCGTCCAGGGCCGCAAGCCTCCAGTACTTC.

This clonotype has more than one count but fewer than ten. V gene TRBV4-3 combines with J gene TRBJ2-2; TRBD2 matches 8 bases. Germline-derived CDR1 and CDR2 are LGHNA and YSLEER. This CDR3 contains 18 residues. The J segment lost 6 bases and the V segment lost 0 bases, leaving 12 bases of the junction unmatched. The CDR3: CASSQDFSPAGVSGELFF. The CDR3 coding sequence is TGCGCCAGCAGCCAAGATTTTTCTCCAGCGGGAGTTTCCGGGGAGCTGTTTTTT.

J is TRBJ2-5 and V is TRBV4-2; unclear D gene. V was clipped by 1 base and J by 5 bases, with 8 bases between them. The CDR3 loop spans 13 amino acids. CDR1 is LGHNA and CDR2 is YNFKEQ in the germline V gene. The DNA of the CDR3 is TGTGCCAGCAGCCAAGCCCTCGCCGAGACCCAGTACTTC. Translated: CASSQALAETQYF.

V usage is TRBV2 and J usage is TRBJ1-3, with D maybe TRBD1 (5 bases). Trimming took 8 bases from V and 7 from J, leaving 21 bases between them. The CDR3 length is 15 residues. Germline V gene lookup returns CDR1 SNHLY and CDR2 FYNNEI. CDR3 DNA: TGTGCCAGCTCCCCGCGGGGGGAGCCGTGGAACACCATATATTTT. Encoded protein: CASSPRGEPWNTIYF.

This clonotype appeared many times. The gene calls are TRBV6-5 and TRBJ2-2, with D unclear. Deletions cut 0 bases from V and 5 bases from J, with 7 bases between. CDR3 size: 14 residues. The germline V gene has CDR1 MNHEY and CDR2 SVGAGI. CDR3 bases: TGTGCCAGCAGTTACTCGTGGGGAACCGGGGAGCTGTTTTTT. This codes for CASSYSWGTGELFF.

In DNA, the CDR3 is TGTGCCAGCAGTTCTGTGGGTGGCCCCTACGAGCAGTACTTC. Protein: CASSSVGGPYEQYF. The chain carries TRBV28 and TRBJ2-7; D uncertain. CDR1 is MDHEN and CDR2 is SYDVKM in the germline V gene. Trimming removed 4 bases from V and 2 bases from J, with 12 bases in between. CDR3 length: 14 residues.

The chain carries TRBV7-9 and TRBJ2-7; 9 bases fit TRBD2. The ends lost 1 base at V and 3 bases at J; junction bases unmatched: 7. Germline V CDR1 and CDR2: SEHNR, FQNEAQ (reference sequence). CDR3 size: 16 residues. This chain's CDR3 is CASSLVSSGRFYEQYF. CDR3 coding DNA: TGTGCCAGCAGCTTAGTAAGTAGCGGGAGATTCTACGAGCAGTACTTC.

This clonotype was counted a few times. The gene calls are TRBV15 and TRBJ2-3; D is unclear. V shed 0 bases and J shed 5 bases, with 15 bases lying between them. Germline V gives CDR1 LNHNV, CDR2 YYDKDF (reference sequence). The CDR3 totals 16 residues. The CDR3 here is CATSRDLALSGDTQYF. CDR3 nucleotides: TGTGCCACCAGCAGAGATCTGGCCCTCAGTGGAGATACGCAGTATTTT. Combining the CDR3 with reference TRBV15 and TRBJ2-3 gives the whole variable domain DAMVIQNPRYQVTQFGKPVTLSCSQTLNHNVMYWYQQKSSQAPKLLFHYYDKDFNNEADTPDNFQSRRPNTSFCFLDIRSPGLGDTAMYLCATSRDLALSGDTQYFGPGTRLTVL.

J is TRBJ1-2 and V is TRBV5-3; D is ambiguous. TRBV5-3 is an open reading frame whose function is uncertain. The V end was cut by 9 bases, the J end by 0 bases, with 9 bases between. The CDR3 has 12 amino acids. The CDR3 protein is CAIAPSNYGYTF. The CDR3 DNA sequence: TGTGCCATCGCCCCTTCTAACTATGGCTACACCTTC.

This chain connects TRBV7-9 to TRBJ1-1; D is undetermined. Deletions cut 0 bases from V and 5 bases from J, with 10 bases between. The CDR3 covers 14 residues. CDR1 SEHNR and CDR2 FQNEAQ come from the germline V gene (reference sequence). The CDR3 loop is CASSLAGRRTEAFF. DNA for the CDR3: TGTGCCAGCAGCTTAGCGGGGAGAAGAACTGAAGCTTTCTTT.

This clonotype was observed a handful of times. The V call is TRBV2, the J call TRBJ2-2; D ambiguous. The V gene's germline CDR1 is SNHLY and CDR2 FYNNEI. Between the trimmed V and J ends, which lost 6 bases and 0 bases, there was a span of 11 bases. The CDR3 covers 15 residues. CDR3 residues: CASSDAETNTGELFF. The CDR3, as DNA: TGTGCCAGCAGCGACGCAGAAACGAACACCGGGGAGCTGTTTTTT.

This clonotype was seen a few times. The CDR3 here is CASSSGLAGVIHNEQFF. The CDR3 DNA sequence: TGTGCCAGCAGCTCCGGACTAGCGGGAGTAATCCACAATGAGCAGTTCTTC. The chain couples TRBV2 to TRBJ2-1; 13 bases are a match to TRBD2. J lost 5 bases, V lost 6 bases, and 10 bases had no gene match. Germline-derived CDR1 and CDR2 are SNHLY and FYNNEI. The CDR3 length is 17 residues.

The chain employs TRBV6-5 and TRBJ1-2; a weak D match, TRBD1 (6 bases). CDR1 is MNHEY, CDR2 SVGAGI, per germline. This CDR3 is 13 amino acids long. Trimming took 5 bases from V and 3 from J, leaving 10 bases between them. CDR3: CASSTRQDYGYTF. CDR3 DNA: TGTGCCAGCAGTACACGACAGGACTATGGCTACACCTTC.

This clonotype was observed many times. The gene calls are TRBV7-2 and TRBJ2-7; D possibly uses TRBD1 or TRBD2 (5 bases each). V gave up 5 bases and J gave up 2 bases, with 13 bases separating them. This CDR3 region has 14 residues. From germline, CDR1 is SGHTA and CDR2 FQGNSA. The CDR3 coding sequence is TGTGCCAGCAGCCCCTGGGGGAGCGCCTACGAGCAGTACTTC. The encoded protein is CASSPWGSAYEQYF.

The table lists this clonotype with many counts. V and J are TRBV9 and TRBJ2-7, with 13 bases aligning to TRBD2. Germline V gives CDR1 SGDLS, CDR2 YYNGEE. Trimming removed 0 bases from V and 4 bases from J; junction bases left unmatched: 1. CDR3 size: 15 residues. The CDR3 sequence: CASSVGTSGSYEQYF. CDR3 nucleotides: TGTGCCAGCAGCGTAGGGACTAGCGGGAGTTACGAGCAGTACTTC.

The chain has TRBV12-3 or TRBV12-4 and TRBJ2-1; 10 bases are a match to TRBD2. The V segment lost 2 bases and the J segment 7 bases; nucleotides outside the gene matches: 11. The CDR3 loop spans 17 amino acids. CDR3 sequence reads: CASSLNSLAGGLNEQFF. CDR3 sequence (DNA): TGTGCCAGCAGTTTAAATTCGTTAGCGGGGGGCCTAAATGAGCAGTTCTTC.

This clonotype was seen at least ten times. This chain uses TRBV20-1 with TRBJ2-7; 14 nucleotides match TRBD2. Germline values: CDR1 DFQATT, CDR2 SNEGSKA (reference sequence). The CDR3 has 18 amino acids. V was clipped by 0 bases and J by 1 base; unmatched bases: 8. The CDR3 reads CSARDQGLAGVESYEQYF. The CDR3 DNA reads as TGCAGTGCTAGAGATCAGGGACTAGCGGGAGTTGAGTCCTACGAGCAGTACTTC.

Many counts were recorded for this clonotype. The V and J genes are TRBV21-1 and TRBJ2-7. TRBV21-1 constitutes a pseudogene. The CDR3 loop spans 13 amino acids. CDR3 coding DNA: TGTGCCAGCAGCGTCAGCAGCTCCTACGAGCAGTACTTC. It yields the protein CASSVSSSYEQYF.

There are a few counts of this clonotype. This chain uses TRBV29-1 with TRBJ1-1, with D possibly matching TRBD1 (6 bases). The CDR3 length is 12 residues. Looked up from germline, CDR1 is SQVTM and CDR2 is ANQGSEA. V dropped 4 bases and J dropped 4 bases, with 10 bases sitting between them. The CDR3 DNA reads as TGCAGCGTTGTACAGGGTGGCACTGAAGCTTTCTTT. Its protein is CSVVQGGTEAFF. Full variable domain (remainder filled in from reference TRBV29-1 and TRBJ1-1): SAVISQKPSRDICQRGTSLTIQCQVDSQVTMMFWYRQQPGQSLTLIATANQGSEATYESGFVIDKFPISRPNLTFSTLTVSNMSPEDSSIYLCSVVQGGTEAFFGQGTRLTVV.

This clonotype turned up a few times. The chain uses TRBV29-1 and TRBJ2-3; TRBD2 aligns across 10 bases. Losses at the gene ends were 0 bases for V and 6 bases for J; bases not matched to a gene: 9. The CDR3 consists of 16 residues. CDR1 is SQVTM and CDR2 is ANQGSEA in the germline V gene. The CDR3 loop reads CSVEEGVAGGWDTQYF. The CDR3 DNA is TGCAGCGTTGAAGAGGGGGTAGCGGGAGGATGGGATACGCAGTATTTT.

The sample holds a few counts of this clonotype. This chain joins TRBV12-3 or TRBV12-4 and TRBJ1-6; D unresolved. CDR3 size: 15 residues. Trimming shortened V by 7 bases and J by 0 bases, and 10 bases separated the two germline ends. This CDR3 reads CASTYTFSYNSPLHF. The CDR3 nucleotides read TGTGCCAGCACCTATACCTTCTCCTATAATTCACCCCTCCACTTT.